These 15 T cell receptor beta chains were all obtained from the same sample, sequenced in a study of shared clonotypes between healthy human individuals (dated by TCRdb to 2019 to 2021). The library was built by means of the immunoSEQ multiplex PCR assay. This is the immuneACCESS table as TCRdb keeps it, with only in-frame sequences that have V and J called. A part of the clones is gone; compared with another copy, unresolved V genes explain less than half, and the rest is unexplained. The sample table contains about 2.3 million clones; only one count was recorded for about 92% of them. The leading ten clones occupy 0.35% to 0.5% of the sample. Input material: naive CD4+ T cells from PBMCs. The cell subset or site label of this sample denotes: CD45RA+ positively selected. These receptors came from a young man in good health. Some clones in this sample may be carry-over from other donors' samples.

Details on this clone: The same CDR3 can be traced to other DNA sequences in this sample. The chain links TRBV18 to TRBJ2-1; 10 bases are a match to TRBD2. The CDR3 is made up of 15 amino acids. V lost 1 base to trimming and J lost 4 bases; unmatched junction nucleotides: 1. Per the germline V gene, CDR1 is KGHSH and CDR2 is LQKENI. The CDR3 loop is CASSPRTSGYNEQFF. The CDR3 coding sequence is TGTGCCAGCTCACCACGGACTAGCGGTTACAATGAGCAGTTCTTC. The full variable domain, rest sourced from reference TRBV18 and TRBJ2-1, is NAGVMQNPRHLVRRRGQEARLRCSPMKGHSHVYWYRQLPEEGLKFMVYLQKENIIDESGMPKERFSAEFPKEGPSILRIQQVVRGDSAAYFCASSPRTSGYNEQFFGPGTRLTVL.

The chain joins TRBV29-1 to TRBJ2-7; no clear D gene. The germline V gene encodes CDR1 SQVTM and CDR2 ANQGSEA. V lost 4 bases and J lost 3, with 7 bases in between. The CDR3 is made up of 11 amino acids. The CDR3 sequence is CSVVASYEQYF. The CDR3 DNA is TGCAGCGTTGTCGCCAGCTACGAGCAGTACTTC.

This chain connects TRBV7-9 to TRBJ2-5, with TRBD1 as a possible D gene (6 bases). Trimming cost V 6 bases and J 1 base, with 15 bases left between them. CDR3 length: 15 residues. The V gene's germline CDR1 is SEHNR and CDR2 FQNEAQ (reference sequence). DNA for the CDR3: TGTGCCAGCAGACAGGGAAGGGGAGTCCAAGAGACCCAGTACTTC. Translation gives CASRQGRGVQETQYF. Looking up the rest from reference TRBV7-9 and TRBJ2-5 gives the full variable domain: DTGVSQNPRHKITKRGQNVTFRCDPISEHNRLYWYRQTLGQGPEFLTYFQNEAQLEKSRLLSDRFSAERPKGSFSTLEIQRTEQGDSAMYLCASRQGRGVQETQYFGPGTRLLVL.

CDR3 DNA sequence: TGTGCCACCAGCAGAGCCATCGGGGGGGCGTCGGGCTACACCTTC. It translates to CATSRAIGGASGYTF. The chain links TRBV15 to TRBJ1-2; perhaps TRBD1 as D (6 bases). From germline, CDR1 is LNHNV and CDR2 YYDKDF (reference sequence). This CDR3 has 15 amino acids. V was clipped by 1 base and J by 8 bases, with 17 bases between them.

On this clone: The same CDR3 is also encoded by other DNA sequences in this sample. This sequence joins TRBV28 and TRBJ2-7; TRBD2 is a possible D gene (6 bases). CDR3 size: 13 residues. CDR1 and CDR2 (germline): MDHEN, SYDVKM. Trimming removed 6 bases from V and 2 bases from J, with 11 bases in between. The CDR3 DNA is TGTGCCAGCAGAACCGGCGGGACCTACGAGCAGTACTTC. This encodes CASRTGGTYEQYF. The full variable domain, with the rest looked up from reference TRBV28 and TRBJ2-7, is DVKVTQSSRYLVKRTGEKVFLECVQDMDHENMFWYRQDPGLGLRLIYFSYDVKMKEKGDIPEGYSVSREKKERFSLILESASTNQTSMYLCASRTGGTYEQYFGPGTRLTVT.

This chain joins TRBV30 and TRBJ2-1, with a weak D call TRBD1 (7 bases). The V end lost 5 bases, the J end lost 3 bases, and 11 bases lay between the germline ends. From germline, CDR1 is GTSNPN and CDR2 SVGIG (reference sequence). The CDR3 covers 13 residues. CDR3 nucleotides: TGTGCCTGGGGGCAGGGGGGCTACAATGAGCAGTTCTTC. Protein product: CAWGQGGYNEQFF.

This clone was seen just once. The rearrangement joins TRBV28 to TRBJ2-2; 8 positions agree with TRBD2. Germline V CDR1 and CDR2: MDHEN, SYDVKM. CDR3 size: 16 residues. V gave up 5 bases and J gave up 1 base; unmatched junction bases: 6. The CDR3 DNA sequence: TGTGCCAGCAGTATTTATAGCGGGGTGAACACCGGGGAGCTGTTTTTT. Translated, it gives CASSIYSGVNTGELFF.

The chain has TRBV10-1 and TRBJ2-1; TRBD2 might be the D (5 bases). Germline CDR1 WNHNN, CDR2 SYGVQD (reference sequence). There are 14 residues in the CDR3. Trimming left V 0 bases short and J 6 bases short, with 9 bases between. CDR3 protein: CASSESVARNEQFF. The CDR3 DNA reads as TGCGCCAGCAGTGAGTCGGTAGCGCGCAATGAGCAGTTCTTC.

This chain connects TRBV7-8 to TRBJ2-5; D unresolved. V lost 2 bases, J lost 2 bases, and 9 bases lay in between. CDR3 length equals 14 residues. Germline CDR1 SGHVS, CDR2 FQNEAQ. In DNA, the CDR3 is TGTGCCAGCAGCTTATTGGCGACGCAAGAGACCCAGTACTTC. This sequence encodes CASSLLATQETQYF.

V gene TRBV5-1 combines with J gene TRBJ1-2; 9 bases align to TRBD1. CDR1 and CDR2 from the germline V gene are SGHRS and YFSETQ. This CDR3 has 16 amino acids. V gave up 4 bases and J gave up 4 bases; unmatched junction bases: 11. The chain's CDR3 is CASSLDGQGRTYGYTF. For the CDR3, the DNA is TGCGCCAGCAGCCTGGATGGACAGGGGAGGACCTATGGCTACACCTTC.

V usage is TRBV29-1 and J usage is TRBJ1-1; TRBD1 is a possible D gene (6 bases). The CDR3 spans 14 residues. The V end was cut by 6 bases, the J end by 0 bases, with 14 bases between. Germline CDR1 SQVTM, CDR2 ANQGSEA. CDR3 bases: TGCAGCGTGGGGGGGGCACTAATGAACACTGAAGCTTTCTTT. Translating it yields CSVGGALMNTEAFF.

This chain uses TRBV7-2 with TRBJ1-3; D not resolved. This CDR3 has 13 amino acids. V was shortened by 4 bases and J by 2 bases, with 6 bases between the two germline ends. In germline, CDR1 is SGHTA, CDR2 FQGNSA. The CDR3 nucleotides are TGTGCCAGCAGCTACGGCACTGGAAACACCATATATTTT. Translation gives CASSYGTGNTIYF. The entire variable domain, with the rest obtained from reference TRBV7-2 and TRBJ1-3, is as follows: GAGVSQSPSNKVTEKGKDVELRCDPISGHTALYWYRQSLGQGLEFLIYFQGNSAPDKSGLPSDRFSAERTGGSVSTLTIQRTQQEDSAVYLCASSYGTGNTIYFGEGSWLTVV.

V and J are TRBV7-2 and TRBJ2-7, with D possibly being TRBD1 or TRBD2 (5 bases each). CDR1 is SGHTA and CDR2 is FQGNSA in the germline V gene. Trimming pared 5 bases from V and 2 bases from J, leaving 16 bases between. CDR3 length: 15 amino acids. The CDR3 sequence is CASSPIRDGAYEQYF. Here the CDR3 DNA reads TGTGCCAGCAGCCCGATCCGGGACGGAGCCTACGAGCAGTACTTC.

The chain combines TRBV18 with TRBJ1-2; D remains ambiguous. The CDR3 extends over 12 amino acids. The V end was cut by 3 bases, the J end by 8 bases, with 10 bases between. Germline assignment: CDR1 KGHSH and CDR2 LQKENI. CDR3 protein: CASSPQDLGYTF. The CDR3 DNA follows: TGTGCCAGCTCACCCCAGGACCTAGGCTACACCTTC. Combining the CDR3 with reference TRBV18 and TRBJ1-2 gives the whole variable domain NAGVMQNPRHLVRRRGQEARLRCSPMKGHSHVYWYRQLPEEGLKFMVYLQKENIIDESGMPKERFSAEFPKEGPSILRIQQVVRGDSAAYFCASSPQDLGYTFGSGTRLTVV.

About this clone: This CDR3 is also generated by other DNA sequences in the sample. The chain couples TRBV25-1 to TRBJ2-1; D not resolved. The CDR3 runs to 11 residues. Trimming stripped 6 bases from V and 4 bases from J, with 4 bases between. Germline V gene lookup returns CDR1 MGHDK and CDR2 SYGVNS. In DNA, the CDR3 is TGTGCCAGCAGGGGATACAATGAGCAGTTCTTC. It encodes CASRGYNEQFF.